Presented here are 24 T cell receptor beta chains from one specimen sequenced in a study of Graves' ophthalmopathy and Graves' hyperthyroidism. The authors amplified TCR beta CDR3 regions, and they did so from RNA transcripts for repertoire sequencing. An initial RT-PCR round employing HTBI primers preceded a second-round multiplex PCR. Via MiXCR, TCRdb re-called the multiplex PCR reads, giving one row per CDR3 protein. The sample includes approximately 480,000 distinct CDR3 sequences, over 13% of them seen just once. Sequences were obtained from blood. These receptors all stem from a woman younger than 45 with Graves' ophthalmopathy.

This clonotype has at least ten counts. This chain connects TRBV6-2 or TRBV6-3 to TRBJ1-2; TRBD1 matches at 8 bases. Trimming at V came to 4 bases and at J to 4 bases, leaving 8 bases not matched to a gene. Germline V gene lookup returns CDR1 MNHEY and CDR2 SVGEGT. The CDR3 is 15 amino acids. The CDR3 reads CASSLKDRATYGYTF. CDR3 bases: TGTGCCAGCAGTTTGAAGGACAGGGCCACCTATGGCTACACCTTC.

The genes are TRBV6-1 and TRBJ1-5, with D hard to call. The germline V gene has CDR1 MNHNS and CDR2 SASEGT. Deletions cut 6 bases from V and 9 bases from J, with 18 bases between. The CDR3 consists of 14 residues. CDR3 sequence (DNA): TGTGCCAGCAGCGCCCCAGAGGTTCCTGGGCCCCAGCATTTT. Translating it yields CASSAPEVPGPQHF.

This clonotype appeared many times. The chain has TRBV20-1 and TRBJ2-7, with 8 bases that match TRBD2. The CDR3 length is 14 residues. V lost 5 bases, J lost 2 bases, and 8 bases stayed unmatched. Germline values: CDR1 DFQATT, CDR2 SNEGSKA (reference sequence). Here the CDR3 DNA reads TGCAGTGCTTCCTACAGCGGGAGACCCTACGAGCAGTACTTC. As protein: CSASYSGRPYEQYF.

The J gene is TRBJ1-6, the V gene TRBV20-1; 7 bases are shared with TRBD1. CDR1 is DFQATT, CDR2 SNEGSKA, per germline (reference sequence). Trimming cost V 3 bases and J 7 bases; bases outside gene matches: 9. The CDR3 is 15 amino acids. In nucleotides, the CDR3 is TGCAGTGCTAGGGCAACAGGGGCCCACAATTCACCCCTCCACTTT. Translating it yields CSARATGAHNSPLHF.

This clonotype showed up many times. The chain uses TRBV4-1 and TRBJ2-7; tentative D call: TRBD1 (6 bases). The CDR3 extends over 15 amino acids. CDR1 is MGHRA and CDR2 is YSYEKL in the germline V gene. V lost 1 base and J 0 bases, leaving 10 bases between the germline ends. Here the CDR3 reads CASSQGQVYSYEQYF. The DNA for the CDR3 is TGCGCCAGCAGCCAAGGACAGGTTTACTCCTACGAGCAGTACTTC.

Ten or more counts support this clonotype. The V and J genes are TRBV30 and TRBJ1-6, with D maybe TRBD1 (5 bases). Per the germline V gene, CDR1 is GTSNPN and CDR2 is SVGIG (reference sequence). The CDR3 has 13 amino acids. V was cut by 4 bases and J by 5 bases, with 9 bases left in between. CDR3 in amino acids: CAWNGRDNSPLHF. DNA for the CDR3: TGTGCCTGGAATGGCAGGGATAATTCACCCCTCCACTTT.

This clonotype occurred many times. The chain joins TRBV7-2 to TRBJ2-2; tentatively, D is TRBD1 or TRBD2 (6 bases each). Between the trimmed V and J ends, which lost 0 bases and 7 bases, there was a span of 15 bases. CDR3 length: 16 residues. Germline lookup yields CDR1 SGHTA and CDR2 FQGNSA. CDR3 sequence: CASSLAGGQFGGELFF. DNA of the CDR3: TGTGCCAGCAGCTTAGCTGGGGGGCAATTTGGCGGGGAGCTGTTTTTT.

V is TRBV7-9 and J is TRBJ1-1; D might be TRBD1 (5 bases). With 5 bases removed from V and 5 bases from J, the gap between germline ends came to 15 bases. Germline loops: CDR1 SEHNR, CDR2 FQNEAQ (reference sequence). The CDR3 loop spans 14 amino acids. CDR3 protein: CASSPQDGGTEAFF. In DNA form, the CDR3 reads TGTGCCAGCAGCCCCCAGGACGGGGGGACTGAAGCTTTCTTT.

Many counts were recorded for this clonotype. The gene calls are TRBV11-1 and TRBJ2-5; 9 bases fit TRBD1. The germline V gene has CDR1 SGHAT and CDR2 FQDESV (reference sequence). Germline trimming cut 7 bases from V and 3 bases from J; bases unmatched to any gene: 3. The CDR3 is 13 amino acids. The CDR3 here is CASTRTGEETQYF. The CDR3 coding sequence is TGTGCCAGCACCAGGACAGGGGAAGAGACCCAGTACTTC.

This clonotype was counted at least ten times. The rearrangement uses TRBV18 and TRBJ1-1; D might be TRBD1 (6 bases). V lost 0 bases to trimming and J lost 5 bases, with 16 bases between them. From germline, CDR1 is KGHSH and CDR2 LQKENI. This CDR3 is built from 16 residues. DNA for the CDR3: TGTGCCAGCTCACCACCGGGGGCCGGGGCGAGTACTGAAGCTTTCTTT. Protein product: CASSPPGAGASTEAFF.

Ten or more counts support this clonotype. The V and J genes are TRBV10-2 and TRBJ1-1; TRBD1 might be the D (5 bases). Trimming pared 4 bases from V and 4 bases from J, leaving 13 bases between. CDR3 size: 14 residues. The germline CDR1 and CDR2 sequences are WSHSY and SAAADI. CDR3 bases: TGCGCCAGCAGTGCGACGGGACCCGGCACTGAAGCTTTCTTT. Its protein is CASSATGPGTEAFF.

The table lists this clonotype with many counts. The rearrangement links TRBV6-1 to TRBJ1-1, with 7 bases that match TRBD1. The V gene's germline CDR1 is MNHNS and CDR2 SASEGT. The J segment lost 0 bases and the V segment lost 5 bases, leaving 9 bases of the junction unmatched. The CDR3 is 16 residues long. CDR3 DNA: TGTGCCAGCAGTAAGACAGGGACCCTCATGAACACTGAAGCTTTCTTT. This codes for CASSKTGTLMNTEAFF.

Notes on this clonotype: A single base separates this from a much larger clone, so it may be a read error. The V call is TRBV19, the J call TRBJ1-1; D perhaps matches TRBD1 (6 bases). CDR3 size: 15 residues. CDR1 is LNHDA and CDR2 is SQIVND in the germline V gene (reference sequence). CDR3 coding DNA: TGTGCCAGTAGTAGCCGTCGGAGGGGGAACACTGAATCTTTCTTT. Translation: CASSSRRRGNTESFF.

This clonotype was observed at least ten times. The CDR3 reads CASRPNTWSPLHF. As DNA, the CDR3 is TGTGCCAGCAGACCCAATACTTGGTCACCCCTCCACTTT. V gene TRBV27 combines with J gene TRBJ1-6, with no clear D. The V end lost 6 bases, the J end lost 10 bases, and 13 bases lay between the germline ends. Germline lookup yields CDR1 MNHEY and CDR2 SMNVEV (reference sequence). The CDR3 sequence is 13 residues long.

This clonotype showed up many times. The chain couples TRBV6-1 to TRBJ1-3, with D perhaps matching TRBD1 (5 bases). Trimming took 10 bases from V and 1 from J, leaving 11 bases between them. The CDR3 length is 13 residues. CDR1 is MNHNS and CDR2 is SASEGT in the germline V gene. CDR3 region: CATGTSSGNTIYF. The CDR3 nucleotides are TGTGCCACCGGGACTTCATCTGGAAACACCATATATTTT.

This clonotype was detected ten times or more. The J gene is TRBJ2-3, the V gene TRBV6-1; the D call may be TRBD1 or TRBD2 (6 bases each). The CDR3 contains 15 residues. Trimming cost V 0 bases and J 5 bases, with 12 bases left between them. The germline V gene encodes CDR1 MNHNS and CDR2 SASEGT. This CDR3 is CASSEALGGGDTQYF. CDR3 nucleotide sequence: TGTGCCAGCAGTGAAGCGCTTGGAGGGGGAGATACGCAGTATTTT.

This CDR3 reads CASSPRQSHEQYF. In nucleotides, the CDR3 is TGCGCCAGCAGCCCCAGACAGAGCCACGAGCAGTACTTC. The chain is built from TRBV4-1 and TRBJ2-7, with a possible D match to TRBD1 (5 bases). The CDR3 loop spans 13 amino acids. V was clipped by 4 bases and J by 5 bases, with 12 bases between them. Germline CDR1 MGHRA, CDR2 YSYEKL.

The sample holds many counts of this clonotype. This rearrangement joins TRBV29-1 to TRBJ2-7; D possibly corresponds to TRBD2 (6 bases). The germline CDR1 and CDR2 sequences are SQVTM and ANQGSEA. The CDR3 totals 13 residues. Trimming removed 3 bases from V and 5 bases from J, with 14 bases in between. CDR3 loop: CSVEVTGVNEQYF. The CDR3 DNA reads as TGCAGCGTTGAGGTTACGGGGGTAAACGAGCAGTACTTC.

This clonotype was detected ten times or more. This sequence joins TRBV28 and TRBJ1-5, with 9 positions matching TRBD1. This CDR3 has 15 residues. Unmatched junction bases numbered 8, after V lost 5 bases and J lost 6 bases. Germline V lookup: CDR1 MDHEN, CDR2 SYDVKM. The DNA of the CDR3 is TGTGCCAGCAGTCCCCCGGGACAGGGAGGTCAGCCCCAGCATTTT. This sequence encodes CASSPPGQGGQPQHF.

This clonotype occurred many times. The chain has TRBV28 and TRBJ2-7; the D gene is possibly TRBD2 (5 bases). CDR3 length: 14 amino acids. The V end lost 3 bases, the J end lost 1 base, and 10 bases lay between the germline ends. Germline CDR1 and CDR2: MDHEN and SYDVKM. The DNA for the CDR3 is TGTGCCAGCAGTTTCGGACTGGGATCCTACGAGCAGTACTTC. The encoded protein is CASSFGLGSYEQYF.

This clonotype was found a few times. V gene TRBV4-1 combines with J gene TRBJ2-7; tentative D call: TRBD2 (6 bases). This CDR3 spans 13 amino acids. Looked up from germline, CDR1 is MGHRA and CDR2 is YSYEKL. Deletions cut 4 bases from V and 7 bases from J, with 14 bases between. The CDR3 DNA reads as TGCGCCAGCAGCCTTGATTACGGGGGAGAGCAGTACTTC. Its translation: CASSLDYGGEQYF.

This clonotype was observed a few times. The chain employs TRBV7-9 and TRBJ1-1, with D possibly TRBD1 on 6 matching bases. V was pared by 4 bases and J by 1 base, with 13 bases between. The CDR3 is 15 amino acids. Germline V lookup: CDR1 SEHNR, CDR2 FQNEAQ (reference sequence). CDR3: CASSSYRVKNTEAFF. The DNA for the CDR3 is TGTGCCAGCAGCTCGTACAGGGTTAAGAACACTGAAGCTTTCTTT.

This clonotype appeared many times. CDR3 sequence: CASSPPSGTDTQYF. The CDR3 nucleotides read TGCGCCAGCAGCCCCCCGAGTGGCACAGATACGCAGTATTTT. V and J are TRBV5-1 and TRBJ2-3; no clear D gene. Trimming shortened V by 4 bases and J by 1 base, and 10 bases separated the two germline ends. The CDR3 is made up of 14 amino acids. Germline V gene data show CDR1 as SGHRS and CDR2 as YFSETQ.

The sample holds a few counts of this clonotype. J is TRBJ2-5 and V is TRBV7-8; TRBD2 matches at 7 bases. V gave up 8 bases and J gave up 5 bases; unmatched junction bases: 8. The CDR3 is 13 residues long. Germline CDR1 is SGHVS and CDR2 is FQNEAQ. CDR3 loop: CASSHLGGETQYF. The CDR3 nucleotides are TGTGCCAGCTCCCACTTGGGGGGGGAGACCCAGTACTTC.